This T cell receptor beta chain emerged from a study of regulatory T cells in long-lasting Graves disease. Time point reported: newly diagnosed GD, antithyroid drugs for less than 3 months. Researchers made the TCR library from RNA that was extracted from PBMCs. In building TCR beta libraries, iRepertoire HTBI primers were used together with Arm-PCR of CDR3 regions. Each CDR3 protein gets one entry after TCRdb re-called the multiplex PCR reads with MiXCR. The sample carries 400,000 to 500,000 distinct CDR3 sequences, 16% recorded once. The germline V and J ends were trimmed by 6 bases and 4 bases, with 19 bases remaining between them. The germline gives CDR1 DFQATT, CDR2 SNEGSKA (reference sequence). This CDR3 has 15 residues. These sequences were also reported in another study, on T cells in Graves' hyperthyroidism and ophthalmopathy. That work states: A 13 V-J model separated ophthalmopathy from stable hyperthyroidism.

The rearrangement links TRBV20-1 to TRBJ2-1; no firm D call. This specimen was peripheral blood mononuclear cells (PBMCs), taken at new diagnosis, from a patient treated with antithyroid drugs. The TCR comes from a woman aged 25 to 39 with Graves disease. The DNA of the CDR3 is TGCAGTGCCCCCAGGAGTGGGGTATTATACAATGAGCAGTTCTTC. Translation gives CSAPRSGVLYNEQFF.